These 19 T cell receptor beta chains originate from one sample sequenced in a study of T cells after posttransplantation cyclophosphamide. Controls had myeloablative marrow grafts with methotrexate and calcineurin inhibitor, sampled at 1 year. Libraries were prepared by immunoSEQ multiplex PCR; TCRdb keeps only in-frame clonotypes and omits some of them. The data show around 17,000 clones, about 82% seen once. The input for sequencing was PBMCs, taken around 59 weeks after allogeneic stem cell transplant with calcineurin inhibitor and methotrexate. Source of these receptors: a young adult male patient who received an allogeneic stem cell transplant from an unrelated donor, was CMV-positive, and had acute and chronic GVHD. Some of the T cells may derive from the graft donor.

The rearrangement links TRBV9 to TRBJ2-3, with TRBD2 matching over 14 bases. The CDR3 totals 20 residues. Germline trimming cut 0 bases from V and 4 bases from J; bases unmatched to any gene: 13. CDR1 SGDLS and CDR2 YYNGEE come from the germline V gene. The CDR3 protein is CASSVEGLAGARGIPDTQYF. CDR3 coding DNA: TGTGCCAGCAGCGTAGAGGGACTAGCGGGGGCGCGGGGGATCCCAGATACGCAGTATTTT.

The rearrangement uses TRBV7-2 and TRBJ1-4; 8 bases are shared with TRBD1. After removal of 5 bases from V and 4 bases from J, the junction contained 6 bases not matched to a gene. The CDR3 covers 15 residues. The V gene's germline CDR1 is SGHTA and CDR2 FQGNSA. CDR3 protein: CASSPTGQGNEKLFF. The CDR3 coding sequence is TGTGCCAGCAGCCCAACTGGACAGGGTAATGAAAAACTGTTTTTT. The entire variable domain, with the rest obtained from reference TRBV7-2 and TRBJ1-4, is as follows: GAGVSQSPSNKVTEKGKDVELRCDPISGHTALYWYRQSLGQGLEFLIYFQGNSAPDKSGLPSDRFSAERTGGSVSTLTIQRTQQEDSAVYLCASSPTGQGNEKLFFGSGTQLSVL.

The chain joins TRBV28 to TRBJ2-5, with 13 bases fitting TRBD2. The J call could be wrong; TRBJ2-7 is a better fit for the DNA end. This CDR3 contains 20 residues. Germline V lookup: CDR1 MDHEN, CDR2 SYDVKM. In nucleotides, the CDR3 is TGTGCCAGCAGTTTAGTTTTAGGACTAGCGGGAGAGCCCCTAACCTACGAGCAGTACTTC. Translation gives CASSLVLGLAGEPLTYEQYF.

The chain couples TRBV7-2 to TRBJ1-6; the match to TRBD1 covers 8 bases. The CDR3 loop spans 15 amino acids. CDR1 is SGHTA and CDR2 is FQGNSA in the germline V gene. Unmatched junction bases numbered 4, after V lost 2 bases and J lost 7 bases. The CDR3 reads CASSLRQGRNSPLHF. The DNA for the CDR3 is TGTGCCAGCAGCTTACGACAGGGGAGGAATTCACCCCTCCACTTT.

The rearrangement links TRBV5-4 to TRBJ1-1, with 10 bases identical to TRBD1. V shed 5 bases and J 8 bases; nucleotides not matched to a gene: 12. CDR1 and CDR2 (germline): SGHNT, YYREEE (reference sequence). The CDR3 runs to 15 residues. The CDR3 region has the DNA TGTGCCAGCAGGGATGGACAGGGGGTTTTCACAGAAGCTTTCTTT. It codes for CASRDGQGVFTEAFF. Based on the CDR3 plus reference TRBV5-4 and TRBJ1-1, the full variable domain is ETGVTQSPTHLIKTRGQQVTLRCSSQSGHNTVSWYQQALGQGPQFIFQYYREEENGRGNFPPRFSGLQFPNYSSELNVNALELDDSALYLCASRDGQGVFTEAFFGQGTRLTVV.

This clone has only a few counts. The J gene is TRBJ1-1, the V gene TRBV16; D might be TRBD1 (5 bases). CDR3 length: 15 amino acids. Germline CDR1 and CDR2: KGHSY and FQNENV. V was pared by 1 base and J by 3 bases, with 12 bases between. CDR3 bases: TGTGCCAGCAGCCAATACACTGTAGGGGACACTGAAGCTTTCTTT. Residues: CASSQYTVGDTEAFF.

This sequence joins TRBV4-2 and TRBJ1-2; D gene unclear. This CDR3 has 16 amino acids. Germline V gene data show CDR1 as LGHNA and CDR2 as YNFKEQ. Trimming removed 0 bases at V and 7 bases at J, with 18 bases between. The CDR3 sequence is CASSQDSVGSHTGYTF. CDR3 in DNA: TGTGCCAGCAGCCAAGATTCAGTGGGCAGCCACACTGGCTACACCTTC.

V usage is TRBV30 and J usage is TRBJ2-7, with D possibly being TRBD1 (6 bases). The CDR3 has 13 residues. Germline V gene data show CDR1 as GTSNPN and CDR2 as SVGIG (reference sequence). V was cut by 2 bases and J by 2 bases, with 10 bases left in between. The CDR3 DNA follows: TGTGCCTGGAGTCTAGGACAGCCCTACGAGCAGTACTTC. Its translation: CAWSLGQPYEQYF.

This chain links TRBV7-6 with TRBJ1-4, with 10 bases lining up with TRBD1. CDR3 length: 17 amino acids. Germline V gene data show CDR1 as SGHVS and CDR2 as FNYEAQ. With V trimmed by 5 bases and J by 8 bases, 14 bases remained unmatched. CDR3 sequence reads: CASSPRDRGGSGEKLFF. The DNA for the CDR3 is TGTGCCAGCAGCCCCCGGGACAGGGGAGGTTCGGGAGAAAAACTGTTTTTT.

The chain joins TRBV7-6 to TRBJ2-3; possibly TRBD1 for D (5 bases). Germline loops: CDR1 SGHVS, CDR2 FNYEAQ. The CDR3 has 12 residues. Trimming pared 5 bases from V and 9 bases from J, leaving 12 bases between. The CDR3 reads CASSGADETQYF. DNA for the CDR3: TGTGCCAGCAGCGGGGCGGATGAAACGCAGTATTTT.

Here the CDR3 reads CASSLLNEYNEQFF. In DNA, the CDR3 is TGCGCCAGCAGCCTTTTAAACGAGTACAATGAGCAGTTCTTC. The chain joins TRBV4-3 to TRBJ2-1; D gene unclear. There are 14 residues in the CDR3. Trimming pared 4 bases from V and 4 bases from J, leaving 11 bases between. CDR1 and CDR2 (germline): LGHNA, YSLEER.

The sample holds one count of this clone. The chain combines TRBV6-1 with TRBJ2-7; no clear D. CDR1 and CDR2 (germline): MNHNS, SASEGT. V dropped 0 bases and J dropped 3 bases, with 6 bases sitting between them. The CDR3 extends over 13 amino acids. The CDR3 region has the DNA TGTGCCAGCAGTGAAGCGAGCGTCTACGAGCAGTACTTC. It yields the protein CASSEASVYEQYF.

The chain has TRBV7-8 and TRBJ2-6, with 9 bases fitting TRBD1. Germline V CDR1 and CDR2: SGHVS, FQNEAQ. The CDR3 is 18 amino acids. Trimming removed 2 bases from V and 2 bases from J; junction bases left unmatched: 7. The CDR3 DNA sequence: TGTGCCAGCAGCTTAAAACAGGGGGCAGGCACTGGGGCCAACGTCCTGACTTTC. It specifies CASSLKQGAGTGANVLTF.

V usage is TRBV27 and J usage is TRBJ2-3, with 11 nucleotides matching TRBD2. CDR3 size: 16 residues. Germline lookup yields CDR1 MNHEY and CDR2 SMNVEV (reference sequence). The ends lost 6 bases at V and 0 bases at J; junction bases unmatched: 5. The CDR3: CASRPRLAGSTDTQYF. The CDR3 DNA follows: TGTGCCAGCAGACCACGACTAGCGGGGAGCACAGATACGCAGTATTTT.

This clone was observed a handful of times. The J gene is TRBJ1-4, the V gene TRBV4-3; D is undetermined. Germline CDR1 is LGHNA and CDR2 is YSLEER. With 0 bases removed from V and 6 bases from J, the gap between germline ends came to 14 bases. CDR3 length equals 16 residues. The CDR3 nucleotides read TGCGCCAGCAGCCAAGACCCCGGACGGGAGGATGAAAAACTGTTTTTT. Amino acid sequence: CASSQDPGREDEKLFF.

This chain links TRBV7-9 with TRBJ2-1, with 11 bases identical to TRBD2. CDR1 is SEHNR and CDR2 is FQNEAQ in the germline V gene (reference sequence). The V segment lost 5 bases and the J segment 9 bases; nucleotides outside the gene matches: 9. CDR3 length equals 15 residues. CDR3 region: CASSITSGRSPEQFF. The CDR3 DNA reads TGTGCCAGCAGCATCACTAGCGGGAGATCCCCTGAGCAGTTCTTC. Full variable domain (rest looked up from reference TRBV7-9 and TRBJ2-1): DTGVSQNPRHKITKRGQNVTFRCDPISEHNRLYWYRQTLGQGPEFLTYFQNEAQLEKSRLLSDRFSAERPKGSFSTLEIQRTEQGDSAMYLCASSITSGRSPEQFFGPGTRLTVL.

The chain couples TRBV6-4 to TRBJ2-2; 10 nucleotides match TRBD2. The J segment lost 1 base and the V segment lost 6 bases, leaving 11 bases of the junction unmatched. The CDR3 loop spans 18 amino acids. Germline values: CDR1 MRHNA, CDR2 SNTAGT. The CDR3 DNA follows: TGTGCCAGCAGACGCAGCGGGAGGGCCCAATGGAACACCGGGGAGCTGTTTTTT. Protein: CASRRSGRAQWNTGELFF.

The chain recombines TRBV9 with TRBJ2-5, with 9 nucleotides matching TRBD2. The germline V gene has CDR1 SGDLS and CDR2 YYNGEE. The CDR3 has 17 residues. The trim removed 0 bases at V and 5 bases at J, leaving 11 bases unmatched. The CDR3 DNA is TGTGCCAGCAGCGTAGAGGCGGGGGGGCCCCTCCCGGAGACCCAGTACTTC. Its protein product is CASSVEAGGPLPETQYF.

This chain connects TRBV9 to TRBJ1-1, with 8 bases that match TRBD1. V shed 0 bases, J shed 6 bases, and the junction held 1 base outside the gene matches. The CDR3 totals 13 residues. Germline values: CDR1 SGDLS, CDR2 YYNGEE. CDR3 in DNA: TGTGCCAGCAGCGTAGGGACAGGGTCTGAAGCTTTCTTT. Residues: CASSVGTGSEAFF.